The text below deals with one TCR beta chain. Trimming cost V 5 bases and J 4 bases; bases outside gene matches: 6. The germline V gene encodes CDR1 LNHNV and CDR2 YYDKDF (reference sequence). CDR3 size: 14 residues. Allocation to cohorts depended on clinical history reported by the participants. The source of the sample is a study of blood T cell repertoires in COVID-19. Whole-study context: Donors in the United States, Italy and Spain gave samples during acute or convalescent COVID-19.

Authors' data handling: By means of reference gene primer amplification, nucleated cell counts were estimated. Here immunoSEQ multiplex PCR was the method, and the copy in TCRdb shows in-frame clones only, minus some. The V and J calls and clone size were taken over from that table, and D and trimming were inferred from the DNA. The sample lists some 160,000 clones; around nine tenths were seen once. The source of this sequence is a woman aged 50 to 60 who had recovered from COVID-19. The chain couples TRBV15 to TRBJ2-7, with TRBD1 matching over 9 bases. The sample taken for sequencing was PBMCs or T cells enriched from blood (not recorded which). For the CDR3, the DNA is TGTGCCACCAGCCTAGGACAGGGGATATACGAGCAGTACTTC. Translating it yields CATSLGQGIYEQYF.